This T cell receptor (beta chain) was sequenced in a study of cytomegalovirus exposure and HLA in healthy donors (dated by TCRdb to about 2017). About the full investigation: According to a later analysis, one platform produced both the 120 validation repertoires and the 670 or so repertoires of the first cohort. Along with the approximately 620-subject first cohort, a separate validation cohort of about 110 different subjects was used. High-throughput TCR immunosequencing, statistical association of individual TCRs with disease status, and machine learning were combined to predict cytomegalovirus infection status. The aim of the study was to test whether cataloging public T cell receptors could identify signatures of past pathogen exposure.

Receptors were amplified or captured by the immunoSEQ multiplex PCR assay. The published analysis was carried out like this. A statistical classification framework was built for diagnosing cytomegalovirus status from the catalog of TCR beta chain sequences. TCRdb took over this immuneACCESS table, retaining in-frame rearrangements with V and J assigned. Such tables are incomplete; in checked studies, under half of the missing clones stem from an unresolved V gene, and the remainder is unexplained. The DNA gave D and trimming, while V, J and clone size come from that table. In all, the sample holds 150,000 to 200,000 clones, and 89% of those were seen once. Approximately 10% of the sample is held by the ten biggest clonotypes. V is pared back by 5 bases and J by 4 bases, with 6 bases lying between the germline termini. From its cysteine to its phenylalanine, the CDR3 spans 11 amino acids. Only the CDR3 region is kept as DNA, spanning 33 bases read in frame from base 1. CDR1 and CDR2, per the germline V gene (reference sequence), are LNHDA and SQIVND.

On the study overall, not on this receptor specifically: Cytomegalovirus status was reported to be diagnosed by the classifier with high specificity and sensitivity in both the original and validation cohorts. In vitro tests confirmed that a few of the cytomegalovirus-associated TCR beta chains recognize cytomegalovirus antigens. A later analysis found that TCRs clustered in the first cohort also tended to co-occur in the approximately 120 validation repertoires, with just under 95% of cluster scores above 0. A later analysis had no HLA typing for the validation cohort, so co-occurrence there was scored across all 110 or so repertoires. The authors suggested that the approach could potentially be extended to other disease states and immunological phenotypes. While some public TCRs were present in many individuals, most TCR sequences turned up only very rarely across donors. A total of fewer than 200 TCR beta chains were listed by the study as associated with cytomegalovirus.

Separate from the approximately 700-subject first cohort, the validation cohort of about 130 subjects was the group to which the donors belonged. About this clone: The antigen it binds to is not known. It has no much larger one-base neighbor in the sample; base qualities were not kept.

This TCR came from a woman aged 18-29 years in good health and CMV-seropositive. The chain links TRBV19 with TRBJ2-7, with TRBD2 as a weak D call on 6 bases. What was sequenced was PBMCs. The CDR3 here reads CASSGTYEQYF. The base sequence is TGTGCCAGTAGTGGGACTTACGAGCAGTACTTC.